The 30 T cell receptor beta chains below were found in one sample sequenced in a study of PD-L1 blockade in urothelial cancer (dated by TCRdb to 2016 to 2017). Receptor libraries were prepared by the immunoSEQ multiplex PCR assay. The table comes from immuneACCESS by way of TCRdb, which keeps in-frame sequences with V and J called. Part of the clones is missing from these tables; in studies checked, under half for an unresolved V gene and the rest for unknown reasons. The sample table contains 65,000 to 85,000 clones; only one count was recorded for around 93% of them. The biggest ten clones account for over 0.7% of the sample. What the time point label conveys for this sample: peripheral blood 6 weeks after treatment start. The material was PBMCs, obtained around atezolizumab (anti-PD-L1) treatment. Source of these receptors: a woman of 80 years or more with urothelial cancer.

CDR3 loop: CASSTWTGSYEQYF. CDR3 DNA: TGTGCCAGCAGTACCTGGACAGGTAGCTACGAGCAGTACTTC. V and J are TRBV28 and TRBJ2-7; TRBD1 agrees at 7 bases. J gave up 3 bases and V 5 bases, and 7 bases lay outside the gene matches. The CDR3 runs 14 residues. The germline gives CDR1 MDHEN, CDR2 SYDVKM.

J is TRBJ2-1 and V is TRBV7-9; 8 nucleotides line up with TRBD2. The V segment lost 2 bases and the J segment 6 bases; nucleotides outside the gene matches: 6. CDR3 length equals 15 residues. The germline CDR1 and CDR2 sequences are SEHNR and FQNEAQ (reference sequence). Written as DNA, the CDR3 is TGTGCCAGCAGCTTACGACAGGCGGGGGGCAATGAGCAGTTCTTC. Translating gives CASSLRQAGGNEQFF.

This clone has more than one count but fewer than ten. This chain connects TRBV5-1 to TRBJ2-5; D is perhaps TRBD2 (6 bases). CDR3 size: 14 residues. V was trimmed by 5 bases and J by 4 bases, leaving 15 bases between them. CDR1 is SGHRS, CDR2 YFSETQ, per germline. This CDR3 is CASRPSVGGETQYF. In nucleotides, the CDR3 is TGCGCCAGCAGGCCCTCGGTCGGGGGAGAGACCCAGTACTTC.

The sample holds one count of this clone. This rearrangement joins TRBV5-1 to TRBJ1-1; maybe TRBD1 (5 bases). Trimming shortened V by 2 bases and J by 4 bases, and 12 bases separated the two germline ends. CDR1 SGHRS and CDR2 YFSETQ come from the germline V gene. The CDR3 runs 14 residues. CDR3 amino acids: CASSLQVFGTEAFF. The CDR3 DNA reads TGCGCCAGCAGCTTACAGGTTTTCGGCACTGAAGCTTTCTTT.

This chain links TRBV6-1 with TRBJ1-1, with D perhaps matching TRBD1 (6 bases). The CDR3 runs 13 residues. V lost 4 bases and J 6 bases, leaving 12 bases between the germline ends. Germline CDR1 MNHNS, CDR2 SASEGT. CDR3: CASSAQGFAEAFF. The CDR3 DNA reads TGTGCCAGCAGTGCACAGGGTTTTGCTGAAGCTTTCTTT.

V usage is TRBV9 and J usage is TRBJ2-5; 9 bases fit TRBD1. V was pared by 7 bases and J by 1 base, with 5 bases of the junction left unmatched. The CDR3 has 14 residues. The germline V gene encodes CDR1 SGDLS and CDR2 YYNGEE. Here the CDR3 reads CASGLGQGQETQYF. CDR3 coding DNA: TGTGCCAGCGGTCTGGGACAGGGCCAAGAGACCCAGTACTTC.

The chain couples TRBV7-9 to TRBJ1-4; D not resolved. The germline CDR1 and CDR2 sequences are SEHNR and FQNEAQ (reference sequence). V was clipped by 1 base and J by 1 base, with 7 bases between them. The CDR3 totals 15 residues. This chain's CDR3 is CASSLEAGTNEKLFF. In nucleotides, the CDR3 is TGTGCCAGCAGCTTAGAGGCGGGAACTAATGAAAAACTGTTTTTT.

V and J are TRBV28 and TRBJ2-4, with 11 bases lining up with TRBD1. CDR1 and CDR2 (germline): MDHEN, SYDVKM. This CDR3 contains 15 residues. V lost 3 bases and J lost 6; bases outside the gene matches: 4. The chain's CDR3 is CASSLAGQGVNIQYF. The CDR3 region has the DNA TGTGCCAGCAGTTTGGCGGGACAGGGGGTAAACATTCAGTACTTC.

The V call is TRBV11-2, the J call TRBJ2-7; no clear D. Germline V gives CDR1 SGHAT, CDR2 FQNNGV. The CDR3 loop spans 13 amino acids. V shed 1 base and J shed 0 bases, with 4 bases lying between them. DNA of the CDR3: TGTGCCAGCAGCTTAGCCTCCTCCTACGAGCAGTACTTC. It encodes CASSLASSYEQYF. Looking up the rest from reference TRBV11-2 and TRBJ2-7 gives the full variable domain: EAGVAQSPRYKIIEKRQSVAFWCNPISGHATLYWYQQILGQGPKLLIQFQNNGVVDDSQLPKDRFSAERLKGVDSTLKIQPAKLEDSAVYLCASSLASSYEQYFGPGTRLTVT.

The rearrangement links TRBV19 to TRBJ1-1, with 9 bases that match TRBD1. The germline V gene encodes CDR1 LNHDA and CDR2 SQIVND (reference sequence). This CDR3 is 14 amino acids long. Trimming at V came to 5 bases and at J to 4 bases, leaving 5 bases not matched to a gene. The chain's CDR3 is CASSLTTGGTEAFF. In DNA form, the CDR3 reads TGTGCCAGTAGTCTAACGACAGGGGGCACTGAAGCTTTCTTT.

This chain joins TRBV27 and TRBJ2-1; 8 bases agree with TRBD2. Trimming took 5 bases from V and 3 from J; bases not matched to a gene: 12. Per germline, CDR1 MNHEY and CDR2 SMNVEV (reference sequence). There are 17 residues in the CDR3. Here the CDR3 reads CASSRPEAGGLYNEQFF. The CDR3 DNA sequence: TGTGCCAGCAGTCGTCCAGAGGCGGGAGGACTCTACAATGAGCAGTTCTTC.

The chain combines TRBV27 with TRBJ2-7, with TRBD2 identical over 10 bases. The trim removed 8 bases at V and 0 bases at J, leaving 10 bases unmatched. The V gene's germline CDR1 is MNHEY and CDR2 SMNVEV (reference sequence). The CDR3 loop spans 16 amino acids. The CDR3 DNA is TGTGCCAGCTCTGGGAGGTGGACTAGCGGCTCCTACGAGCAGTACTTC. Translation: CASSGRWTSGSYEQYF.

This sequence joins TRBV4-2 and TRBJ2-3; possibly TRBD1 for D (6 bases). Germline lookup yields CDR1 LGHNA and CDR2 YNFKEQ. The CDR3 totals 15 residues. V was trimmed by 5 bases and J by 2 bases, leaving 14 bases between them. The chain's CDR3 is CASSGGEGHTDTQYF. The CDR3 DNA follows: TGTGCCAGCAGCGGGGGCGAGGGGCACACAGATACGCAGTATTTT.

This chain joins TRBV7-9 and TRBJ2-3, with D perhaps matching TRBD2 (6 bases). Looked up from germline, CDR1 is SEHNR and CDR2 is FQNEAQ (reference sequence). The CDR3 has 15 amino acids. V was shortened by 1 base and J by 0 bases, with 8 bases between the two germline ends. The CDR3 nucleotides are TGTGCCAGCAGCTTAGGGCGGGACAGCACAGATACGCAGTATTTT. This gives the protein CASSLGRDSTDTQYF.

In DNA form, the CDR3 reads TGTGCCAGCAGTCGCTCCGGGACACACACCGGGGAGCTGTTTTTT. Encoded protein: CASSRSGTHTGELFF. The genes are TRBV27 and TRBJ2-2; tentative D call: TRBD1 (6 bases). The V end was cut by 5 bases, the J end by 3 bases, with 13 bases between. This CDR3 contains 15 residues. CDR1 and CDR2 from the germline V gene are MNHEY and SMNVEV (reference sequence).

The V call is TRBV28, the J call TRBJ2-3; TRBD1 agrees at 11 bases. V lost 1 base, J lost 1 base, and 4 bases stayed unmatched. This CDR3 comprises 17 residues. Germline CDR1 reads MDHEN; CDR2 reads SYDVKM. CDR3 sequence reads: CASSLLGQGVGTDTQYF. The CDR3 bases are TGTGCCAGCAGTTTATTGGGACAGGGGGTTGGCACAGATACGCAGTATTTT.

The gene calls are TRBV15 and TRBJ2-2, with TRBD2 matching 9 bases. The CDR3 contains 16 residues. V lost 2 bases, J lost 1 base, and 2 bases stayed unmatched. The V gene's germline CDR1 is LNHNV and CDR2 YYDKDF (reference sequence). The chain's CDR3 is CATSRSAGGNTGELFF. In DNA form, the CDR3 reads TGTGCCACCAGCAGATCAGCGGGAGGGAACACCGGGGAGCTGTTTTTT.

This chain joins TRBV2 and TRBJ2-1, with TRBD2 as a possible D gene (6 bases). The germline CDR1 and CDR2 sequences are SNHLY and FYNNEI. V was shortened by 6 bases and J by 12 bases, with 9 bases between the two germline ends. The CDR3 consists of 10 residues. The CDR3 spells CASRGTLQFF. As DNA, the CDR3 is TGTGCCAGCAGGGGGACTCTGCAGTTCTTC.

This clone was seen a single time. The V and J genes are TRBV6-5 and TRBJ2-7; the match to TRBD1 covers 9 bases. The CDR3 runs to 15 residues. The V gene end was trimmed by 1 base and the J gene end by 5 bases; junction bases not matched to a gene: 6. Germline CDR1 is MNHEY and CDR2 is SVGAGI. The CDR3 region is CASSYWGQGYHEQYF. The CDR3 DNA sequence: TGTGCCAGCAGTTACTGGGGACAGGGCTACCACGAGCAGTACTTC.

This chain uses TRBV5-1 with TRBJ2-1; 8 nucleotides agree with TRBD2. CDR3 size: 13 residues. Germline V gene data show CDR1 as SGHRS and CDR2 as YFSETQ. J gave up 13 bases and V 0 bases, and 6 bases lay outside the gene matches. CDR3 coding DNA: TGCGCCAGCAGCTTGGATGGCGGGAGGCAACAGTTCTTC. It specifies CASSLDGGRQQFF. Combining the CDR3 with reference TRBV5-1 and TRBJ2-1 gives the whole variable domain KAGVTQTPRYLIKTRGQQVTLSCSPISGHRSVSWYQQTPGQGLQFLFEYFSETQRNKGNFPGRFSGRQFSNSRSEMNVSTLELGDSALYLCASSLDGGRQQFFGPGTRLTVL.

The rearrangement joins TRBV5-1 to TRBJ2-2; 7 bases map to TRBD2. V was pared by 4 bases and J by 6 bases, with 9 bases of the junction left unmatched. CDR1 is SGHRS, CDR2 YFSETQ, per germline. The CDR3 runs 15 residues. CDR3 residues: CASSAPWEGAGELFF. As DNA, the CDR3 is TGCGCCAGCAGCGCCCCTTGGGAGGGCGCCGGGGAGCTGTTTTTT.

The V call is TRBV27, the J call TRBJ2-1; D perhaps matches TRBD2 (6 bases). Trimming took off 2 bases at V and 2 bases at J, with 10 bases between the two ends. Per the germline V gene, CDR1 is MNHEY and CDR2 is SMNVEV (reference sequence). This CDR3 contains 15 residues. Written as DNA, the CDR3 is TGTGCCAGCAGTTTAAGACTAGGTCCCTACAATGAGCAGTTCTTC. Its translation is CASSLRLGPYNEQFF.

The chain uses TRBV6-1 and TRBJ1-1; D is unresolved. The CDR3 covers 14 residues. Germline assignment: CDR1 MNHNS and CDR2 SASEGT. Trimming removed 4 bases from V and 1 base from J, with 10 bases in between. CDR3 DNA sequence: TGTGCCAGCAGTGTAACACAGAGGAACACTGAAGCTTTCTTT. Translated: CASSVTQRNTEAFF.

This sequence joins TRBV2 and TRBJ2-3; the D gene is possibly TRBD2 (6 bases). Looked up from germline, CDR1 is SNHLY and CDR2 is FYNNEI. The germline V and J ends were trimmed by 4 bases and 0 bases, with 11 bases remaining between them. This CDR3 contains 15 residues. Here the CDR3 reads CASSGLAPSTDTQYF. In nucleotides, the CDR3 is TGTGCCAGCAGTGGCCTAGCGCCAAGCACAGATACGCAGTATTTT.

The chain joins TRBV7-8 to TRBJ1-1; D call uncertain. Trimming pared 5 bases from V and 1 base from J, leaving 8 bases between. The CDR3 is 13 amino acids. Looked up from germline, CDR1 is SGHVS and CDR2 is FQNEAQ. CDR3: CASSVGRNTEAFF. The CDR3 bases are TGTGCCAGCAGCGTCGGGAGGAACACTGAAGCTTTCTTT.

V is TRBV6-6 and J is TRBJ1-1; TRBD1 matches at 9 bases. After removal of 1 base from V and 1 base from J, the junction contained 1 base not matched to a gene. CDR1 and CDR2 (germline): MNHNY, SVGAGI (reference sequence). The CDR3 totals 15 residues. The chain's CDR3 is CASSYWDRANTEAFF. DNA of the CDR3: TGTGCCAGCAGTTACTGGGACAGGGCGAACACTGAAGCTTTCTTT.

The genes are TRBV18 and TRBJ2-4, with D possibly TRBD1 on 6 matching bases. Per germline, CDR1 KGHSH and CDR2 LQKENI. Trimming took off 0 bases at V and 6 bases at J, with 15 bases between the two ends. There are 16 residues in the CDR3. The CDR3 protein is CASSPPSRDIGNIQYF. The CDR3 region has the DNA TGTGCCAGCTCACCACCGTCGAGGGACATCGGAAACATTCAGTACTTC. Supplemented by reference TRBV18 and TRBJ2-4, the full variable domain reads NAGVMQNPRHLVRRRGQEARLRCSPMKGHSHVYWYRQLPEEGLKFMVYLQKENIIDESGMPKERFSAEFPKEGPSILRIQQVVRGDSAAYFCASSPPSRDIGNIQYFGAGTRLSVL.

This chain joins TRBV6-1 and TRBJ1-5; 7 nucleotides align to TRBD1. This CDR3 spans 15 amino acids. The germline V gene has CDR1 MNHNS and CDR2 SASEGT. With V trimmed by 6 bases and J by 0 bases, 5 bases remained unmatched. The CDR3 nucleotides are TGTGCCAGCAGACTGGGACAGACTAGCAATCAGCCCCAGCATTTT. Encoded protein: CASRLGQTSNQPQHF.

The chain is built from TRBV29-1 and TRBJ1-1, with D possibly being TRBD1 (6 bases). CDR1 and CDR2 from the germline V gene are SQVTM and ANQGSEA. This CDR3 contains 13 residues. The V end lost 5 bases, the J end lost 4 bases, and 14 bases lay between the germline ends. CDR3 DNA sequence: TGCAGCGTTTTGGGGGGGCGCTTCACTGAAGCTTTCTTT. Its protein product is CSVLGGRFTEAFF. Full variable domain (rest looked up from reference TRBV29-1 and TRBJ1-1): SAVISQKPSRDICQRGTSLTIQCQVDSQVTMMFWYRQQPGQSLTLIATANQGSEATYESGFVIDKFPISRPNLTFSTLTVSNMSPEDSSIYLCSVLGGRFTEAFFGQGTRLTVV.

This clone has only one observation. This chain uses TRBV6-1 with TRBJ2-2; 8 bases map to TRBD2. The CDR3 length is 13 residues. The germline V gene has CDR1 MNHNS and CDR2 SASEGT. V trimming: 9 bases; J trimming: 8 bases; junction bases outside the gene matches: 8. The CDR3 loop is CASPRGGLGELFF. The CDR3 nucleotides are TGTGCCAGTCCACGGGGGGGGCTTGGGGAGCTGTTTTTT.